The 5 T cell receptor beta chains presented below share a single source sample, sequenced in a study of T-cell memory formation after mild COVID-19. MiXCR, run by TCRdb on the 5' RACE reads, gives a single entry per CDR3 protein. The data hold 200,000 to 300,000 distinct CDR3 sequences, with about a sixth observed a single time. Sequenced input: PBMCs or a T cell subset sorted from them (not recorded which). The receptors stem from a man younger than 35 who had mild COVID-19 (a few samples of this study predate the infection). Cell type and time point are not known.

This clonotype was counted many times. The J gene is TRBJ2-2, the V gene TRBV5-5; D remains unclear. The CDR3 length is 12 residues. Trimming took off 0 bases at V and 7 bases at J, with 4 bases between the two ends. Germline assignment: CDR1 SGHKS and CDR2 YYEKEE (reference sequence). This CDR3 reads CASSLGGGELFF. CDR3 bases: TGTGCCAGCAGCTTGGGTGGCGGGGAGCTGTTTTTT.

This clonotype occurred a few times. The chain is built from TRBV4-2 and TRBJ2-7, with 7 bases fitting TRBD2. This CDR3 spans 16 amino acids. J was trimmed by 6 bases and V by 0 bases; bases with no gene match: 11. Germline assignment: CDR1 LGHNA and CDR2 YNFKEQ. The CDR3 nucleotides read TGTGCCAGCAGCCAAGACCCCCCTAGCGGCGGGACCGAGCAGTACTTC. Its translation is CASSQDPPSGGTEQYF.

The gene calls are TRBV7-2 and TRBJ2-5; 7 nucleotides agree with TRBD2. The CDR3 length is 15 residues. The V and J ends lost 5 bases and 2 bases, in that order; junction bases with no gene match: 8. Germline V CDR1 and CDR2: SGHTA, FQGNSA. CDR3 in DNA: TGTGCCAGCAGCGAACCGGCTAGCGGACAAGAGACCCAGTACTTC. It specifies CASSEPASGQETQYF. Together with reference TRBV7-2 and TRBJ2-5, the CDR3 gives the full variable domain: GAGVSQSPSNKVTEKGKDVELRCDPISGHTALYWYRQSLGQGLEFLIYFQGNSAPDKSGLPSDRFSAERTGGSVSTLTIQRTQQEDSAVYLCASSEPASGQETQYFGPGTRLLVL.

The sample holds a few counts of this clonotype. The V call is TRBV18, the J call TRBJ2-1; D ambiguous. V shed 1 base and J shed 12 bases, with 16 bases lying between them. CDR1 and CDR2 from the germline V gene are KGHSH and LQKENI. CDR3 length equals 14 residues. CDR3 residues: CASSPRTNPPGQFF. Written as DNA, the CDR3 is TGTGCCAGCTCACCACGGACCAATCCACCAGGGCAGTTCTTC. The full variable domain, with the rest looked up from reference TRBV18 and TRBJ2-1, is NAGVMQNPRHLVRRRGQEARLRCSPMKGHSHVYWYRQLPEEGLKFMVYLQKENIIDESGMPKERFSAEFPKEGPSILRIQQVVRGDSAAYFCASSPRTNPPGQFFGPGTRLTVL.

The CDR3, as DNA: TGCGCCAGCAGCCAGGCGAGCAGCGCTAACTCTGGAAACACCATATATTTT. Residues: CASSQASSANSGNTIYF. The J gene is TRBJ1-3, the V gene TRBV4-3, with D unclear. Per germline, CDR1 LGHNA and CDR2 YSLEER. The germline V and J ends were trimmed by 3 bases and 0 bases, with 15 bases remaining between them. The CDR3 consists of 17 residues.